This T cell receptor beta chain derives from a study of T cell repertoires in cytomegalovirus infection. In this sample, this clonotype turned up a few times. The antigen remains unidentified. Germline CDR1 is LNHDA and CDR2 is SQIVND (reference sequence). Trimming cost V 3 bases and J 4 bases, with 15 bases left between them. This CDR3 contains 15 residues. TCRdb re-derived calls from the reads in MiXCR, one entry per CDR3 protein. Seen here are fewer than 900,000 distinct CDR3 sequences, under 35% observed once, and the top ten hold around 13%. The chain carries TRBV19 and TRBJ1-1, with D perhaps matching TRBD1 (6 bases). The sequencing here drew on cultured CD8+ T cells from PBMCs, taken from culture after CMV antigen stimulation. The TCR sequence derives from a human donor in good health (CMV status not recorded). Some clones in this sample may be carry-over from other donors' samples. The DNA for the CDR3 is TGTGCCAGTAGTATCGCCACAGGGCTGTTCACTGAAGCTTTCTTT. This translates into CASSIATGLFTEAFF.